The 25 T cell receptor beta chains given below trace back to one sample, sequenced in a study of shared clonotypes between healthy human individuals. Clones were read by immunoSEQ multiplex PCR, and TCRdb kept only the in-frame ones, dropping some. The repertoire has around 700,000 clones, about three quarters of them found once; the top ten carry approximately 1.8%. The specimen was memory CD4+ T cells sorted from blood. The subset: CD45RA-negative fraction. The receptors shown here come from a woman aged 30 to 39 in good health.

The chain employs TRBV6-5 and TRBJ2-7, with D maybe TRBD2 (5 bases). The CDR3 has 15 residues. V lost 5 bases, J lost 6 bases, and 20 bases lay in between. CDR1 and CDR2 from the germline V gene are MNHEY and SVGAGI. CDR3 nucleotides: TGTGCCAGCAGTGGAGGACGTGGGCTGGGGTTCGAGCAGTACTTC. It encodes CASSGGRGLGFEQYF.

The chain carries TRBV6-7 and TRBJ1-5; TRBD1 matches at 10 bases. TRBV6-7 falls under the ORF class, with uncertain function. The ends lost 11 bases at V and 4 bases at J; junction bases unmatched: 11. The CDR3 contains 15 residues. The CDR3 DNA is TGTGCCCGCCCCGGGACAGGGGTCGTTAATCAGCCCCAGCATTTT. Encoded protein: CARPGTGVVNQPQHF.

The rearrangement joins TRBV7-3 to TRBJ1-4; D not resolved. Germline V CDR1 and CDR2: SGHTA, FQGTGA. V was trimmed by 5 bases and J by 5 bases, leaving 15 bases between them. The CDR3 contains 15 residues. The CDR3 is CASSPRAQRNEKLFF. The CDR3 DNA follows: TGTGCCAGCAGCCCTCGGGCACAGAGGAATGAAAAACTGTTTTTT.

V gene TRBV4-1 combines with J gene TRBJ2-1; 9 bases match TRBD2. This CDR3 comprises 17 residues. Germline CDR1 reads MGHRA; CDR2 reads YSYEKL. V shed 4 bases, J shed 5 bases, and the junction held 12 bases outside the gene matches. The CDR3 region is CASSRSGSTQDNNEQFF. The CDR3 region has the DNA TGCGCCAGCAGCCGTAGCGGGAGCACACAAGATAACAATGAGCAGTTCTTC.

The V call is TRBV28, the J call TRBJ1-4; TRBD1 is a possible D gene (5 bases). Germline values: CDR1 MDHEN, CDR2 SYDVKM. V lost 5 bases to trimming and J lost 5 bases, with 15 bases between them. The CDR3 consists of 15 residues. The DNA for the CDR3 is TGTGCCAGCAGTACCTTCTTTGACAGAAATGAAAAACTGTTTTTT. This encodes CASSTFFDRNEKLFF.

The CDR3, as DNA: TGTGCCAGCGCATCGAGGACTAGCGGGAGCCACAATGAGCAGTTCTTC. This encodes CASASRTSGSHNEQFF. The chain combines TRBV7-2 with TRBJ2-1; 13 nucleotides align to TRBD2. Germline V gene sequence: CDR1 SGHTA, CDR2 FQGNSA. The CDR3 sequence is 16 residues long. With 8 bases clipped from V and 5 bases from J, the junction kept 9 bases outside the gene matches.

The rearrangement joins TRBV4-1 to TRBJ2-7; no clear D gene. Germline V CDR1 and CDR2: MGHRA, YSYEKL. Trimming pared 4 bases from V and 7 bases from J, leaving 26 bases between. This CDR3 has 17 residues. CDR3 nucleotide sequence: TGCGCCAGCAGCCCGACCCCTCGGGCTACGCTGGGGTGGGAGCAGTACTTC. Translation: CASSPTPRATLGWEQYF.

V is TRBV29-1 and J is TRBJ2-3; 10 bases line up with TRBD1. J lost 5 bases, V lost 4 bases, and 6 bases had no gene match. Germline CDR1 is SQVTM and CDR2 is ANQGSEA. This CDR3 is built from 14 residues. The CDR3 is CSVVEDRGLDTQYF. CDR3 bases: TGCAGCGTTGTTGAGGACAGGGGGTTAGATACGCAGTATTTT.

The chain joins TRBV18 to TRBJ2-5, with a tentative D call TRBD1 (5 bases). Trimming cost V 3 bases and J 2 bases, with 13 bases left between them. The CDR3 sequence is 15 residues long. In germline, CDR1 is KGHSH, CDR2 LQKENI. The CDR3 loop reads CASSPAVGQQETQYF. As DNA, the CDR3 is TGTGCCAGCTCACCGGCGGTCGGACAACAAGAGACCCAGTACTTC.

The CDR3 DNA reads TGCAGCGTCATTAGTCCCGGGACAGGTTTGGGGACTGAAGCTTTCTTT. It yields the protein CSVISPGTGLGTEAFF. The chain is built from TRBV29-1 and TRBJ1-1, with 8 bases matching TRBD1. V was clipped by 6 bases and J by 5 bases; unmatched bases: 17. CDR1 is SQVTM, CDR2 ANQGSEA, per germline. The CDR3 has 16 residues.

This clone was counted only a few times. The chain links TRBV14 to TRBJ2-3; perhaps TRBD1 as D (5 bases). CDR3 length equals 17 residues. V was cut by 1 base and J by 4 bases, with 18 bases left in between. Germline assignment: CDR1 SGHDN and CDR2 FVKESK. The CDR3: CASSQGRGSAIPDTQYF. The DNA for the CDR3 is TGTGCCAGCAGCCAAGGAAGGGGCAGTGCAATTCCAGATACGCAGTATTTT. Variable domain in full (rest from reference TRBV14 and TRBJ2-3): EAGVTQFPSHSVIEKGQTVTLRCDPISGHDNLYWYRRVMGKEIKFLLHFVKESKQDESGMPNNRFLAERTGGTYSTLKVQPAELEDSGVYFCASSQGRGSAIPDTQYFGPGTRLTVL.

This chain uses TRBV4-2 with TRBJ2-7; 10 positions agree with TRBD2. Germline trimming cut 0 bases from V and 3 bases from J; bases unmatched to any gene: 5. The CDR3 runs 16 residues. Germline V CDR1 and CDR2: LGHNA, YNFKEQ. The CDR3 loop reads CASSQESSGSSYEQYF. CDR3 DNA sequence: TGTGCCAGCAGCCAAGAATCTAGCGGGAGTAGCTACGAGCAGTACTTC.

The chain employs TRBV7-9 and TRBJ2-2; D is unclear. With 2 bases removed from V and 3 bases from J, the gap between germline ends came to 13 bases. This CDR3 spans 16 amino acids. Germline CDR1 and CDR2: SEHNR and FQNEAQ (reference sequence). DNA of the CDR3: TGTGCCAGCAGCTTACTGAGGCGTAGTGACACCGGGGAGCTGTTTTTT. Its translation: CASSLLRRSDTGELFF.

This chain uses TRBV7-9 with TRBJ1-4; D may be TRBD1 (5 bases). Trimming took off 5 bases at V and 7 bases at J, with 17 bases between the two ends. CDR1 and CDR2 (germline): SEHNR, FQNEAQ (reference sequence). CDR3 length equals 15 residues. The DNA of the CDR3 is TGTGCCAGCAGCCTGAAACATCGGGGGATTGAAAAACTGTTTTTT. Residues: CASSLKHRGIEKLFF.

Worth noting for this clone: Other DNA sequences in this sample translate to the same CDR3. The chain uses TRBV25-1 and TRBJ2-5; D gene ambiguous. The J call may be incorrect, as the DNA end agrees better with TRBJ2-7. Per germline, CDR1 MGHDK and CDR2 SYGVNS. The CDR3 spans 12 residues. CDR3 sequence (DNA): TGTGCCAGCTCGCGGCAGAGCTACGAGCAGTACTTC. The encoded protein is CASSRQSYEQYF.

The CDR3 DNA follows: TGTGCCAGCAGTCGGACAGGGGCCTCTAACTATGGCTACACCTTC. The encoded protein is CASSRTGASNYGYTF. The rearrangement uses TRBV28 and TRBJ1-2; 9 bases fit TRBD1. Trimming removed 5 bases from V and 0 bases from J; junction bases left unmatched: 4. This CDR3 spans 15 amino acids. Looked up from germline, CDR1 is MDHEN and CDR2 is SYDVKM.

The genes are TRBV19 and TRBJ2-7; TRBD1 matches at 8 bases. Unmatched junction bases numbered 6, after V lost 5 bases and J lost 3 bases. CDR3 size: 14 residues. Germline values: CDR1 LNHDA, CDR2 SQIVND (reference sequence). This CDR3 reads CASSPGTGLYEQYF. In DNA form, the CDR3 reads TGTGCCAGTAGTCCCGGGACAGGACTCTACGAGCAGTACTTC.

The V and J genes are TRBV11-2 and TRBJ1-1; a possible D gene is TRBD1 (5 bases). Trimming removed 2 bases from V and 4 bases from J, with 11 bases in between. CDR3 length: 14 amino acids. The germline CDR1 and CDR2 sequences are SGHAT and FQNNGV. The DNA of the CDR3 is TGTGCCAGCAGCTTACGGGGACTGGGCACTGAAGCTTTCTTT. Protein: CASSLRGLGTEAFF. Full variable domain (outside the CDR3, taken from reference TRBV11-2 and TRBJ1-1): EAGVAQSPRYKIIEKRQSVAFWCNPISGHATLYWYQQILGQGPKLLIQFQNNGVVDDSQLPKDRFSAERLKGVDSTLKIQPAKLEDSAVYLCASSLRGLGTEAFFGQGTRLTVV.

The chain couples TRBV18 to TRBJ2-1; D remains ambiguous. The CDR3 runs 12 residues. V dropped 2 bases and J dropped 9 bases, with 8 bases sitting between them. CDR1 and CDR2 (germline): KGHSH, LQKENI. The CDR3 loop is CASSPVLGEQFF. The CDR3 region has the DNA TGTGCCAGCTCACCAGTACTGGGTGAGCAGTTCTTC. Supplemented by reference TRBV18 and TRBJ2-1, the full variable domain reads NAGVMQNPRHLVRRRGQEARLRCSPMKGHSHVYWYRQLPEEGLKFMVYLQKENIIDESGMPKERFSAEFPKEGPSILRIQQVVRGDSAAYFCASSPVLGEQFFGPGTRLTVL.

There are a few counts of this clone. In the same sample, other DNA sequences code for this CDR3. This rearrangement joins TRBV5-1 to TRBJ2-1; no firm D call. Trimming took 4 bases from V and 0 from J, leaving 11 bases between them. From germline, CDR1 is SGHRS and CDR2 YFSETQ. The CDR3 length is 15 residues. CDR3 DNA sequence: TGCGCCAGCAGCACCTCCAGTGGCTCCTACAATGAGCAGTTCTTC. Encoded protein: CASSTSSGSYNEQFF. Complete variable domain (other parts from reference TRBV5-1 and TRBJ2-1): KAGVTQTPRYLIKTRGQQVTLSCSPISGHRSVSWYQQTPGQGLQFLFEYFSETQRNKGNFPGRFSGRQFSNSRSEMNVSTLELGDSALYLCASSTSSGSYNEQFFGPGTRLTVL.

In this sample, this clone turned up a few times. V gene TRBV5-3 combines with J gene TRBJ2-5; tentative D call: TRBD2 (5 bases). TRBV5-3 is treated as an ORF (open reading frame) with a function not yet certain. The CDR3 runs to 16 residues. V lost 1 base and J lost 2, with 15 bases in between. CDR3 in DNA: TGTGCCAGAAGCTTGAACTATCAGGACTCACAAGAGACCCAGTACTTC. Its translation: CARSLNYQDSQETQYF.

This chain connects TRBV11-1 to TRBJ2-1; 7 nucleotides agree with TRBD2. The CDR3 totals 15 residues. CDR1 SGHAT and CDR2 FQDESV come from the germline V gene (reference sequence). V trimming: 3 bases; J trimming: 7 bases; junction bases outside the gene matches: 9. This chain's CDR3 is CASSFLAEHFNEQFF. The CDR3 DNA is TGTGCCAGCAGCTTCCTAGCGGAGCACTTTAATGAGCAGTTCTTC.

The sample holds one count of this clone. Other DNA sequences in this sample translate to the same CDR3. This rearrangement joins TRBV5-1 to TRBJ2-1, with 14 bases fitting TRBD2. This CDR3 is 16 amino acids long. Germline V gives CDR1 SGHRS, CDR2 YFSETQ. Losses at the gene ends were 4 bases for V and 7 bases for J; bases not matched to a gene: 7. The CDR3 DNA reads TGCGCCAGCAGCGGGGGGACTAGCGGGAGTAGTAATGAGCAGTTCTTC. It is translated as CASSGGTSGSSNEQFF.

The chain joins TRBV7-9 to TRBJ2-1, with 9 nucleotides matching TRBD2. The V segment lost 4 bases and the J segment 4 bases; nucleotides outside the gene matches: 11. From germline, CDR1 is SEHNR and CDR2 FQNEAQ (reference sequence). The CDR3 runs 17 residues. CDR3 sequence reads: CASSSPLRLAGYNEQFF. The CDR3 DNA follows: TGTGCCAGCAGCTCGCCCCTCCGTCTAGCGGGGTACAATGAGCAGTTCTTC.

This chain joins TRBV27 and TRBJ1-5; the D gene is possibly TRBD1 (5 bases). Between the trimmed V and J ends, which lost 8 bases and 5 bases, there was a span of 13 bases. CDR1 MNHEY and CDR2 SMNVEV come from the germline V gene (reference sequence). CDR3 length: 13 residues. CDR3 nucleotides: TGTGCCAGCCGGGGCGTGGGAGATCAGCCCCAGCATTTT. Its translation is CASRGVGDQPQHF.